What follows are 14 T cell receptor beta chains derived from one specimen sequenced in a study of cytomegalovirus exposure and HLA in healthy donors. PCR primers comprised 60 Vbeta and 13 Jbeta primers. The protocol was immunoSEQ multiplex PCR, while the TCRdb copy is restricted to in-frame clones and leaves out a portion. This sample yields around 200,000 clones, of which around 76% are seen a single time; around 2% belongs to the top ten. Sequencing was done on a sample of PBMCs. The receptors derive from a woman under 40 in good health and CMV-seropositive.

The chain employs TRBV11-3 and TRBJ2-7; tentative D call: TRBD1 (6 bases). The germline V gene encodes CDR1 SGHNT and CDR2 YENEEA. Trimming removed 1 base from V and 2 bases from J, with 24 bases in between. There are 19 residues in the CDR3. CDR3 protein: CASSLGQPPYREGTYEQYF. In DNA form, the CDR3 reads TGTGCCAGCAGCTTAGGTCAACCCCCTTACAGGGAAGGGACCTACGAGCAGTACTTC.

CDR3 bases: TGTGCCAGCAGCACTCCCGGGGGTAGCAATCAGCCCCAGCATTTT. Its protein product is CASSTPGGSNQPQHF. This chain links TRBV28 with TRBJ1-5; possible D gene TRBD1, 5 bases. This CDR3 is 15 amino acids long. From germline, CDR1 is MDHEN and CDR2 SYDVKM. Between the trimmed V and J ends, which lost 6 bases and 0 bases, there was a span of 12 bases. The full variable domain, completed using reference TRBV28 and TRBJ1-5, is DVKVTQSSRYLVKRTGEKVFLECVQDMDHENMFWYRQDPGLGLRLIYFSYDVKMKEKGDIPEGYSVSREKKERFSLILESASTNQTSMYLCASSTPGGSNQPQHFGDGTRLSIL.

The CDR3 nucleotides read TGTGCCATCAGTGAGTCGTCGGAGTGGACTAGCGGGTATGAAGAGACCCAGTACTTC. This codes for CAISESSEWTSGYEETQYF. The V and J genes are TRBV10-3 and TRBJ2-5; TRBD2 aligns across 11 bases. CDR3 size: 19 residues. V lost 0 bases, J lost 3 bases, and 12 bases stayed unmatched. Germline V CDR1 and CDR2: ENHRY, SYGVKD.

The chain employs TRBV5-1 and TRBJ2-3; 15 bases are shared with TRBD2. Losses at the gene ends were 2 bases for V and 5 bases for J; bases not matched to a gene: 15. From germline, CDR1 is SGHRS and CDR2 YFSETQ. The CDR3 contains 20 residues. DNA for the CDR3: TGCGCCAGCAGCTTCCCCCGGACTAGCGGGAGGGTTCTTGGTCTAGATACGCAGTATTTT. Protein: CASSFPRTSGRVLGLDTQYF. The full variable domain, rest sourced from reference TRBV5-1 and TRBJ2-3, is KAGVTQTPRYLIKTRGQQVTLSCSPISGHRSVSWYQQTPGQGLQFLFEYFSETQRNKGNFPGRFSGRQFSNSRSEMNVSTLELGDSALYLCASSFPRTSGRVLGLDTQYFGPGTRLTVL.

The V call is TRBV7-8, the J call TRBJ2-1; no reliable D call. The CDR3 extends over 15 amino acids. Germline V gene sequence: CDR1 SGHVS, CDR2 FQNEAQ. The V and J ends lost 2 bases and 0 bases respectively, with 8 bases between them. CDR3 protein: CASSLFPLSYNEQFF. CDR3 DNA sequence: TGTGCCAGCAGCTTATTTCCCCTCTCCTACAATGAGCAGTTCTTC.

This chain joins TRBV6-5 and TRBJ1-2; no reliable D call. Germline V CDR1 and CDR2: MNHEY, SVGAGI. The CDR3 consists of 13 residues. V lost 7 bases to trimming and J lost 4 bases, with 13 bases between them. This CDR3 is CASTRLQGYGYTF. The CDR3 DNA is TGTGCCAGCACCAGACTACAAGGCTATGGCTACACCTTC.

CDR3 in amino acids: CASGREETQYF. The CDR3, as DNA: TGTGCCAGTGGGAGGGAAGAGACCCAGTACTTC. This chain connects TRBV19 to TRBJ2-5, with 7 bases matching TRBD2. The CDR3 extends over 11 amino acids. CDR1 is LNHDA and CDR2 is SQIVND in the germline V gene (reference sequence). J lost 3 bases, V lost 8 bases, and 0 bases had no gene match.

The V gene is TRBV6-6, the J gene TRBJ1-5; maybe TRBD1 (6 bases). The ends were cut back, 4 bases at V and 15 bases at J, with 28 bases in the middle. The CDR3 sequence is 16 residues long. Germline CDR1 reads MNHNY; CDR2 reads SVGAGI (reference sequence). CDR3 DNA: TGTGCCAGCAGTTTAAAGGGAATGGGTCGTCTACAAGGGGGGCATTTT. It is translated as CASSLKGMGRLQGGHF.

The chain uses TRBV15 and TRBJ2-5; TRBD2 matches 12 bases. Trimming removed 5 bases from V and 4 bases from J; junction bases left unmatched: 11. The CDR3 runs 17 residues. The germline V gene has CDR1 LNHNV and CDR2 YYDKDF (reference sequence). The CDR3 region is CATSPTSGRMRRETQYF. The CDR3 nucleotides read TGTGCCACCAGCCCAACTAGCGGGAGGATGAGGAGAGAGACCCAGTACTTC.

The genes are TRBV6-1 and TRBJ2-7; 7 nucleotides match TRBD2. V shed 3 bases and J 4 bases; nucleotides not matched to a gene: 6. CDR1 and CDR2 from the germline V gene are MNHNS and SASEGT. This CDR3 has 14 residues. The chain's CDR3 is CASSDPLGGYEQYF. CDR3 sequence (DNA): TGTGCCAGCAGTGATCCCCTGGGGGGGTACGAGCAGTACTTC.

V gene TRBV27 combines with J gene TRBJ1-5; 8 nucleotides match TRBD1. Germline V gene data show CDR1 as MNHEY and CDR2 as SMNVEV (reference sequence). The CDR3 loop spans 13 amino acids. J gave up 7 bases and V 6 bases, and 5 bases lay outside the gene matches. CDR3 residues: CASSLTGEQPQHF. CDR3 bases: TGTGCCAGCAGCCTGACAGGGGAGCAGCCCCAGCATTTT.

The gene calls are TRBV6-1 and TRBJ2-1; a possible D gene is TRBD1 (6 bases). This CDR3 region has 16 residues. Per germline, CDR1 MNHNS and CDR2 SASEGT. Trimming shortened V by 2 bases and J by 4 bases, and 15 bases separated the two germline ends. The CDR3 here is CASSELDSGWYNEQFF. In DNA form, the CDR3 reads TGTGCCAGCAGTGAACTGGACAGCGGTTGGTACAATGAGCAGTTCTTC.

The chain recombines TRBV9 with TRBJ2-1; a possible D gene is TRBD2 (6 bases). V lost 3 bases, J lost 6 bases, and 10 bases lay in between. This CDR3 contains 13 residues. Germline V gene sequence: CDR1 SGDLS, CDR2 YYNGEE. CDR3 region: CASSGGLPNEQFF. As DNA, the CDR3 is TGTGCCAGCAGCGGGGGACTTCCCAATGAGCAGTTCTTC.

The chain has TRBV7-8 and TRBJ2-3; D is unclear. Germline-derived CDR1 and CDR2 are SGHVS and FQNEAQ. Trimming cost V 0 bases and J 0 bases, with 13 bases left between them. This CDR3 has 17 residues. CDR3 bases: TGTGCCAGCAGCTTAGCGCAGGCGACGTTTAGCACAGATACGCAGTATTTT. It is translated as CASSLAQATFSTDTQYF.